This T cell receptor beta chain is drawn from a study of cytomegalovirus exposure and HLA in healthy donors (dated by TCRdb to about 2017). Describing the broader study: The roughly 650 repertoires of the first cohort and the roughly 120 validation repertoires were produced on the same platform, according to a later analysis. The study aimed to test whether cataloging public T cell receptors could reveal signatures of past pathogen exposure. Along with the approximately 650-subject first cohort, a separate validation cohort of approximately 110 different subjects was used. To predict cytomegalovirus infection status, the study combined high-throughput TCR immunosequencing, statistical association of individual TCRs with disease status, and machine learning.

The library was built by means of the immunoSEQ multiplex PCR assay. The authors' analysis ran thus. A statistical classification framework was built for diagnosing cytomegalovirus status from the catalog of TCR beta chain sequences. Here the immuneACCESS table is served through TCRdb, limited to in-frame sequences with V and J called. Missing clones are a known gap in these copies; in checked studies unresolved V genes cover under half, and the rest lacks a known reason. V, J and clone size were drawn from that table, and D and trimming were deduced from the DNA. The sample table lists under 200,000 clones, more than 80% of them with a count of one. Jointly, the top ten make up about 7% of the sample. Donors formed part of the validation cohort, which comprised approximately 130 subjects and was distinct from the first cohort of roughly 600 subjects. Turning to this clone: The specificity of this receptor is unknown. The sample holds no much larger clone one base away, and base qualities are not on file.

Points the paper makes about the study in general: While some public TCRs were present in many individuals, most TCR sequences turned up only very rarely across donors. In vitro tests confirmed that a few of the cytomegalovirus-associated TCR beta chains recognize cytomegalovirus antigens. The authors suggested that the approach could potentially be extended to other disease states and immunological phenotypes. A later analysis found that TCRs clustered in the first cohort also tended to co-occur in the roughly 110 validation repertoires, with about 94% of cluster scores above 0. The classifier was reported to diagnose cytomegalovirus status with high specificity and sensitivity in both the original and validation cohorts. A total of 164 TCR beta chains were listed by the study as associated with cytomegalovirus. A later analysis lacked HLA typing for the validation cohort, so it scored co-occurrence in that cohort across all 110 or so repertoires.

The sequencing sample was made of PBMCs. This receptor was taken from a man aged 18 to 29 in good health and CMV-seropositive.

The nucleotides are TGTGCCGGTGACATGGGGGGCTCCTACGAGCAGTACTTC. Translated, it reads CAGDMGGSYEQYF. The chain uses TRBV30 and TRBJ2-7, and the D gene may be TRBD2, 6 bases matching. From its cysteine to its phenylalanine, the CDR3 spans 13 amino acids. Of all the DNA, just the CDR3 is kept, 39 bases in frame from base 1. The germline V gene (reference sequence) provides CDR1 GTSNPN and CDR2 SVGIG. The trim is 8 bases for V and 0 bases for J, with a gap of 14 bases between the germline ends.